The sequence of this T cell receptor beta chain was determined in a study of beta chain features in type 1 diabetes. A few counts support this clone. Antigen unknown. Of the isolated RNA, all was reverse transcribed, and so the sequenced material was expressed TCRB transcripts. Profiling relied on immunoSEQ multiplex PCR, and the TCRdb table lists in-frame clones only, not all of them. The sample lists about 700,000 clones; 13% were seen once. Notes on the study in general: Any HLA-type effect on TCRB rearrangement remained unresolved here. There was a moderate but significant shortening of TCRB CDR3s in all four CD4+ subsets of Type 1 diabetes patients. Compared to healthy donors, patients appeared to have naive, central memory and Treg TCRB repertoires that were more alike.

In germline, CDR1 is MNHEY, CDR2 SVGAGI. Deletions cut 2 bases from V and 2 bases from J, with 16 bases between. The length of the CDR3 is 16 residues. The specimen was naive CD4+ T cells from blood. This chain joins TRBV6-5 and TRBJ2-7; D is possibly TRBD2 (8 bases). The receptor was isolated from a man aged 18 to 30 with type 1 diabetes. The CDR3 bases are TGTGCCAGCAGTTACGCGGGGGGACAGAGCACCTACGAGCAGTACTTC. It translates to CASSYAGGQSTYEQYF.